The clone carrying this T cell receptor (beta chain) showed up just once. This entry comes from a study of blood T cell repertoires in COVID-19. Study-wide context: The United States, Italy and Spain were the sources of the acute and convalescent COVID-19 samples.

Original data processing: Reference gene primer amplification in the assay estimated nucleated cell counts. Repertoires were generated with immunoSEQ multiplex PCR, while TCRdb's copy carries only in-frame clones and drops some. D and trimming come from the DNA, and the V and J calls and clone size come from that table. This table holds around 94,000 clones, around 90% found once. The material sequenced was peripheral blood. This clonotype originated in a woman in her 50s with COVID-19, enrolled during active disease.

The DNA for the CDR3 is TGCAGTGCTAGTAGCGGGGGTACGGAGACCCAGTACTTC. Protein product: CSASSGGTETQYF. This chain joins TRBV20-1 and TRBJ2-5; 9 bases are shared with TRBD2. The length of the CDR3 is 13 residues. Trimming at V came to 3 bases and at J to 5 bases, leaving 4 bases not matched to a gene. CDR1 and CDR2 (germline): DFQATT, SNEGSKA (reference sequence).